Listed below are T cell receptor beta chains from one sample, sequenced in a study of cytomegalovirus exposure and HLA in healthy donors. Assay used: immunoSEQ multiplex PCR; TCRdb lists only in-frame clones, some missing. Among approximately 200,000 clones, over 75% were seen once, and the ten largest hold over 1%. Sequenced input: PBMCs. The receptors derive from a human donor in good health. Both conserved end residues are part of each CDR3. Each record gives: D gene, clone size, V gene, J gene, CDR3 protein, CDR3 DNA. D genes are given only for firm matches. Where a row states a size, it is once, few, many or the class of an expanded clone; other rows omit it.

>TRBD1|-|TRBV28|TRBJ1-2
CASSLSQGDYGYTF
TGTGCCAGCAGTTTGTCTCAGGGGGACTATGGCTACACCTTC
>-|-|TRBV28|TRBJ1-5
CASSSSGTGNQPQHF
TGTGCCAGCAGTTCTTCTGGTACGGGAAATCAGCCCCAGCATTTT
>TRBD2|-|TRBV4-1|TRBJ2-7
CASSLSFGLAGLSYEQYF
TGCGCCAGCAGCCTTTCCTTTGGACTAGCGGGACTCTCCTACGAGCAGTACTTC
>-|-|TRBV2|TRBJ2-7
CASIPGLSYEQYF
TGTGCCAGCATTCCGGGACTGTCCTACGAGCAGTACTTC
>TRBD1|-|TRBV7-9|TRBJ2-6
CASSATGGDGANVLTF
TGTGCCAGCAGCGCTACAGGGGGCGATGGGGCCAACGTCCTGACTTTC
>TRBD2|once|TRBV5-6|TRBJ2-1
CASSTFAQGLAGVNEQFF
TGTGCCAGCAGCACGTTTGCCCAGGGACTAGCGGGAGTCAATGAGCAGTTCTTC
>-|once|TRBV2|TRBJ2-7
CASTRSSYEQYF
TGTGCCAGCACGAGGAGCTCCTACGAGCAGTACTTC
>TRBD2|few|TRBV2|TRBJ2-4
CASKAGGAGAKNIQYF
TGTGCCAGCAAAGCGGGGGGAGCGGGAGCCAAAAACATTCAGTACTTC
>TRBD1|-|TRBV4-3|TRBJ2-5
CASSRQGEETQYF
TGCGCCAGCAGTCGACAGGGAGAAGAGACCCAGTACTTC
>-|-|TRBV2|TRBJ2-2
CASSTGVAPNTGELFF
TGTGCCAGCAGTACCGGGGTAGCGCCGAACACCGGGGAGCTGTTTTTT
>-|once|TRBV10-2|TRBJ2-1
CATLGLSNEQFF
TGCGCCACCCTCGGACTATCCAATGAGCAGTTCTTC
>TRBD1|-|TRBV9|TRBJ1-3
CANPGTGGSGNTIYF
TGTGCCAACCCCGGGACAGGGGGGTCGGGAAACACCATATATTTT
>TRBD2|-|TRBV4-1|TRBJ2-5
CASSLRSIAGVNWETQYF
TGCGCCAGCAGCCTCCGATCCATAGCGGGAGTTAATTGGGAGACCCAGTACTTC
>-|-|TRBV5-1|TRBJ2-5
CASSLGAQTGLLGTQYF
TGCGCCAGCAGCTTGGGGGCCCAAACAGGGTTGTTGGGGACCCAGTACTTC
>-|-|TRBV2|TRBJ1-3
CASRLQGNTIYF
TGTGCCAGCAGGTTACAGGGAAACACCATATATTTT
>-|-|TRBV7-9|TRBJ2-7
CSSSLGLASSYEQYF
TGTTCCAGCAGCTTAGGCCTAGCGAGCTCCTACGAGCAGTACTTC
>-|few|TRBV15|TRBJ1-4
CATSRQGSNEKLFF
TGTGCCACCAGCAGACAGGGGTCTAATGAAAAACTGTTTTTT
>TRBD1|-|TRBV5-8|TRBJ1-3
CASSWGTVGNTIYF
TGTGCCAGCAGCTGGGGGACAGTTGGAAACACCATATATTTT
>TRBD2|-|TRBV27|TRBJ2-1
CASSLSTSGVYNEQFF
TGTGCCAGCAGTTTATCAACTAGCGGGGTCTACAATGAGCAGTTCTTC
>-|-|TRBV4-1|TRBJ2-6
CASTPGRALSGANVLTF
TGCGCCAGCACCCCAGGCAGGGCCCTATCTGGGGCCAACGTCCTGACTTTC
>TRBD2|-|TRBV5-1|TRBJ2-1
CASSQAGVSFNEQFF
TGCGCCAGCAGCCAAGCGGGAGTTTCCTTCAATGAGCAGTTCTTC
>-|-|TRBV6-4|TRBJ1-5
CASSDSRCGGRHQPQHF
TGTGCCAGCAGTGACTCCCGGTGTGGGGGCCGACATCAGCCCCAGCATTTT
>TRBD1|-|TRBV18|TRBJ2-7
CASSPDRASYEQYF
TGTGCCAGCTCACCGGACAGGGCATCCTACGAGCAGTACTTC
>-|once|TRBV19|TRBJ2-1
CASSINSGLYGNEQFF
TGTGCCAGTAGTATTAATTCTGGACTCTACGGCAATGAGCAGTTCTTC
>TRBD2|-|TRBV2|TRBJ2-1
CASSSGLAGFNEQFF
TGTGCCAGCAGCTCGGGACTAGCGGGGTTTAATGAGCAGTTCTTC